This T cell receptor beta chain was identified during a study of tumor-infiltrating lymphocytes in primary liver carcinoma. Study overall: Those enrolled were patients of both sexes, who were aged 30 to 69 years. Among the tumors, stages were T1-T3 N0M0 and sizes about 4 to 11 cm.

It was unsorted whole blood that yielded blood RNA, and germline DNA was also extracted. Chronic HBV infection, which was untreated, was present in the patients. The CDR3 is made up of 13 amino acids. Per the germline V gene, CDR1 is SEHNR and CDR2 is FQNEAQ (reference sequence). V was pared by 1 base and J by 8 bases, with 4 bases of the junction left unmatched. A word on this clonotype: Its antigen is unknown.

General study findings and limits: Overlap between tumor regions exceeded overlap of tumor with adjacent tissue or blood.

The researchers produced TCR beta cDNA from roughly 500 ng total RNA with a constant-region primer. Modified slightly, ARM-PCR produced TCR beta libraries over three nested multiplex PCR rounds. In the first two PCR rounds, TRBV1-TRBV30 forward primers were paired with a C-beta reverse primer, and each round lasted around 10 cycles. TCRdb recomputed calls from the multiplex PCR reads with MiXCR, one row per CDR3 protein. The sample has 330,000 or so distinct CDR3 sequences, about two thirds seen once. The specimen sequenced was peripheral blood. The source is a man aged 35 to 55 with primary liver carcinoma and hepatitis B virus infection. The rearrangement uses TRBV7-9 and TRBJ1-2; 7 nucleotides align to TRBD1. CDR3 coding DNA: TGTGCCAGCAGCTTAGGACAGGGTTGGGGCTACACCTTC. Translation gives CASSLGQGWGYTF.